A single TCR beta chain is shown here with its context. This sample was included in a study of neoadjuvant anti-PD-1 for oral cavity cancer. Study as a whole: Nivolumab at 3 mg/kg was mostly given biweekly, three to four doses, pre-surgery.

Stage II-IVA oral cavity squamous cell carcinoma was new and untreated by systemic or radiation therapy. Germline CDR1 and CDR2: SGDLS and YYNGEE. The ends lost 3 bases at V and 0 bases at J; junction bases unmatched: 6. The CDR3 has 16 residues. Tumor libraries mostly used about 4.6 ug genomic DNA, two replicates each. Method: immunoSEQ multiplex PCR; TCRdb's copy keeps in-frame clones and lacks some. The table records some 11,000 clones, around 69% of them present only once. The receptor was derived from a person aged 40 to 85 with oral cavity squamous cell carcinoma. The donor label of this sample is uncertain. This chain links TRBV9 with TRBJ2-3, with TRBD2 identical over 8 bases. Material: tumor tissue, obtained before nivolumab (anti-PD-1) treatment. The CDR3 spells CASSGGSGVSTDTQYF. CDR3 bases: TGTGCCAGCAGCGGGGGTAGCGGGGTCAGCACAGATACGCAGTATTTT. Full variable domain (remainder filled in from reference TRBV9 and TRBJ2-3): DSGVTQTPKHLITATGQRVTLRCSPRSGDLSVYWYQQSLDQGLQFLIQYYNGEERAKGNILERFSAQQFPDLHSELNLSSLELGDSALYFCASSGGSGVSTDTQYFGPGTRLTVL.